Listed below are T cell receptor beta chains from one sample, sequenced in a study of blood T cell repertoires in COVID-19. Clones were sequenced by immunoSEQ multiplex PCR, and TCRdb holds only the in-frame ones, with some missing. The table shows 62,000 or so clones, with 75% to 90% occurring only once. The specimen was peripheral blood. These receptors all come from a human donor in a cohort sampled during active COVID-19. Both conserved end residues are part of each CDR3. A D gene is named only where the DNA matches it firmly. The listing skips clone size in some rows; elsewhere it reads once, few, many or a size class.

j_gene | d_gene | abundance | v_gene | CDR3aa | CDR3nt
TRBJ2-5 | TRBD1 | - | TRBV7-9 | CASSFGQGGETQYF | TGTGCCAGCAGCTTTGGACAGGGGGGAGAGACCCAGTACTTC
TRBJ1-2 | TRBD1 | - | TRBV7-9 | CASSLGGEQGYGYTF | TGTGCCAGCAGCTTAGGTGGGGAACAGGGGTATGGCTACACCTTC
TRBJ1-5 | TRBD1 | - | TRBV12-3/TRBV12-4 | CASRSTGNQPQHF | TGTGCCAGCAGATCGACAGGGAATCAGCCCCAGCATTTT
TRBJ1-1 | TRBD1 | - | TRBV28 | CASTPPRDRRLTEAFF | TGTGCCAGCACTCCACCTAGGGACAGGCGACTCACTGAAGCTTTCTTT
TRBJ2-7 | TRBD2 | - | TRBV7-2 | CASSPTGTSGSLEQYF | TGTGCCAGCAGTCCTACCGGGACTAGCGGGAGTTTAGAGCAGTACTTC
TRBJ1-5 | TRBD1 | - | TRBV2 | CASSENRGYNQPQHF | TGTGCCAGCAGTGAGAACAGGGGCTATAATCAGCCCCAGCATTTT
TRBJ1-4 | - | - | TRBV7-9 | CASSKGGSALFF | TGTGCCAGCAGCAAGGGGGGGAGTGCACTGTTTTTT
TRBJ2-7 | - | - | TRBV28 | CASSFLDSHEQYF | TGTGCCAGCAGTTTCCTGGACAGCCACGAGCAGTACTTC
TRBJ1-2 | - | - | TRBV29-1 | CSVDAGYGYTF | TGCAGCGTTGACGCGGGCTATGGCTACACCTTC
TRBJ2-7 | TRBD2 | once | TRBV28 | CASSLGLASNEQYF | TGTGCCAGCAGCCTTGGACTAGCGAGTAACGAGCAGTACTTC
TRBJ2-3 | TRBD2 | - | TRBV3-1/TRBV3-2 | CASSQRASGGHKTDTQYF | TGTGCCAGCAGCCAAAGGGCTAGCGGGGGGCATAAGACAGATACGCAGTATTTT
TRBJ1-1 | - | once | TRBV19 | CASSVQVNTEAFF | TGTGCCAGTAGTGTACAGGTAAACACTGAAGCTTTCTTT
TRBJ2-1 | TRBD2 | - | TRBV6-2/TRBV6-3 | CASSRLAGGPYNEQFF | TGTGCCAGCAGTAGACTAGCGGGAGGGCCTTACAATGAGCAGTTCTTC
TRBJ2-2 | TRBD2 | - | TRBV27 | CASTQPRTSGNTGELFF | TGTGCCAGCACTCAACCCCGGACTAGCGGGAACACCGGGGAGCTGTTTTTT
TRBJ1-5 | - | - | TRBV18 | CASSPSRGGNQPQHF | TGTGCCAGCTCCCCTTCGAGGGGAGGGAATCAGCCCCAGCATTTT
TRBJ2-7 | - | - | TRBV2 | CASSVRAGPAREQYF | TGTGCCAGCAGCGTAAGGGCGGGACCGGCTCGCGAGCAGTACTTC
TRBJ2-5 | TRBD2 | - | TRBV5-1 | CACAPLAGDRETQYF | TGCGCCTGTGCCCCCCTAGCGGGAGACCGGGAGACCCAGTACTTC
TRBJ1-2 | TRBD1 | - | TRBV20-1 | CSASRDREDYGYTF | TGCAGTGCTAGTCGGGACAGGGAGGACTATGGCTACACCTTC
TRBJ1-5 | - | - | TRBV11-2 | CASSLELGLSQPQHF | TGTGCCAGCAGCTTAGAGCTAGGTTTAAGTCAGCCCCAGCATTTT
TRBJ2-1 | TRBD1 | few | TRBV11-3 | CASSQSPGTGYNEQFF | TGTGCCAGCAGCCAATCGCCCGGGACAGGTTACAATGAGCAGTTCTTC
TRBJ2-1 | - | - | TRBV7-9 | CASSYTPINEQFF | TGTGCCAGCAGTTACACCCCGATAAATGAGCAGTTCTTC
TRBJ1-2 | - | - | TRBV4-1 | CASSQEWGGSYGYTF | TGCGCCAGCAGCCAAGAATGGGGGGGTTCCTATGGCTACACCTTC
TRBJ1-1 | - | few | TRBV6-6 | CASFLRGGPEAFF | TGTGCCAGCTTCCTGAGGGGGGGACCTGAAGCTTTCTTT
TRBJ1-5 | TRBD1 | - | TRBV7-9 | CASSLGQGNQPQHF | TGTGCCAGCAGCCTAGGACAGGGAAATCAGCCCCAGCATTTT
TRBJ1-3 | - | - | TRBV28 | CASSSGALGNTIYF | TGTGCCAGCAGTTCAGGGGCGCTTGGAAACACCATATATTTT
TRBJ2-4 | TRBD2 | once | TRBV6-1 | CASSDHRLLAGGPKNIQYF | TGTGCCAGCAGTGACCACAGGTTACTAGCGGGAGGACCCAAAAACATTCAGTACTTC
TRBJ1-1 | - | once | TRBV2 | CASLVDSTEAFF | TGTGCCAGCCTCGTGGACAGCACTGAAGCTTTCTTT